This passage covers 3 T cell receptor beta chains from one sample sequenced in a study of metastatic and nonmetastatic thyroid tumors. TCRdb re-analyzed the PCR reads through MiXCR. The sample consists of about 12,000 clones, under 25% of them appearing once. Thyroid surgery had not been preceded by any treatment in any patient. The sequenced material came from adjacent normal tissue. These receptors were obtained from a female donor with papillary thyroid cancer or a benign thyroid nodule (not recorded which). Some clones in this sample may be carry-over from other donors' samples.

In its sample, this clone was seen a few times. V usage is TRBV10-1 and J usage is TRBJ2-7; D gene unclear. Looked up from germline, CDR1 is WNHNN and CDR2 is SYGVQD (reference sequence). The CDR3 is made up of 12 amino acids. V shed 4 bases and J shed 1 base, with 5 bases lying between them. CDR3 DNA sequence: TGCGCCAGCAGTGGGATGTCCTACGAGCAGTACGTC. Translation gives CASSGMSYEQYV.

This clone was recorded many times. V usage is TRBV11-2 and J usage is TRBJ2-5; 9 positions match TRBD2. The junction had 5 bases not matched to a gene; V was cut back by 4 bases and J by 5 bases. CDR1 and CDR2 from the germline V gene are SGHAT and FQNNGV. This CDR3 region has 14 residues. The CDR3 nucleotides read TGTGCCAGCAGCTCTTTAGCGGGAGCGGAGACCCAGTACTTC. Encoded protein: CASSSLAGAETQYF.

This clone turned up a few times. V usage is TRBV11-2 and J usage is TRBJ2-7; 10 bases align to TRBD2. The CDR3 contains 18 residues. With 2 bases clipped from V and 3 bases from J, the junction kept 13 bases outside the gene matches. Germline V CDR1 and CDR2: SGHAT, FQNNGV. The CDR3 coding sequence is TGTGCCAGCAGCTTACTCCCCGTAGCGGGAGGCCATTTCTACGAGCAGTACTTC. Its protein product is CASSLLPVAGGHFYEQYF.